The rows below give T cell receptor beta chains drawn from one sample of a study of identical twins. MiXCR, run by TCRdb on the 5' RACE reads, gives a single entry per CDR3 protein. The table records hundreds of thousands of distinct CDR3 sequences, 20% to 30% of them present only once. The sample also formed part of further work on T cells expressing NK-cell markers.

The sequencing sample was made of CD4+ T cells sorted from blood. The receptors originated from a woman under 30 in good health. Each CDR3 is given with its conserved first and last residue. The D gene is left open where the match is weak. The size of a clone is reported for some rows only, either as once, few or many, or as a class for expanded clones.

D,J,size,V,DNA,CDR3
.,TRBJ2-2,few,TRBV4-3,TGCGCCAGCAGCCAAGCTACAGGGTTGAACACCGGGGAGCTGTTTTTT,CASSQATGLNTGELFF
TRBD1,TRBJ2-7,.,TRBV12-3/TRBV12-4,TGTGCCAGCAGTTTCATGACAGGGTTAGAGCAGTACTTC,CASSFMTGLEQYF
.,TRBJ2-7,.,TRBV20-1,TGCAGTGCTCCCCCACCGGAGACCTACGAGCAGTACTTC,CSAPPPETYEQYF
TRBD2,TRBJ2-3,.,TRBV9,TGTGCCAGCAGCCCCAGACAAGCGGGAGGAGATACGCAGTATTTT,CASSPRQAGGDTQYF
TRBD1,TRBJ1-1,few,TRBV5-1,TGCGCCAGCAGCTTTTCCGGGACAGGGACGGCTTTGAGTCAAGCTTTCTTT,CASSFSGTGTALSQAFF
.,TRBJ2-3,few,TRBV14,TGTGCCAGCAGCCGAGATTGGGGCCCCACAGATACGCAGTATTTT,CASSRDWGPTDTQYF
.,TRBJ2-2,few,TRBV12-3/TRBV12-4,TGTGCCAGCCGAAGTTCGGGGAGCACCGGGGAGCTGTTTTTT,CASRSSGSTGELFF
.,TRBJ2-7,.,TRBV6-5,TGTGCCAGCAGCCCGCCCAAGGCGTACCTGTACTTC,CASSPPKAYLYF
TRBD1,TRBJ1-6,many,TRBV5-1,TGCGCCAGCAGCGGTAGACAGGGGCTATTGAATTCACCCCTCCACTTT,CASSGRQGLLNSPLHF
TRBD2,TRBJ2-3,many,TRBV9,TGTGCCAGCAGCGGGACTAGTTTCACAGATACGCAGTATTTT,CASSGTSFTDTQYF
TRBD1,TRBJ2-3,few,TRBV12-3/TRBV12-4,TGTGCCAGCAGTTTAGGGTGGGACAGGGTCGGCACAGATACGCAGTATTTT,CASSLGWDRVGTDTQYF
.,TRBJ1-6,.,TRBV7-3,TGTGCCAGCAGCTTAGAAGGGAGGGGGTCACCCCTCCACTTT,CASSLEGRGSPLHF
.,TRBJ1-2,.,TRBV27,TGTGCCAGCAGTCAAGCCGGGACACCAATTGGGGGCTACACCTTC,CASSQAGTPIGGYTF
.,TRBJ2-6,.,TRBV4-1,TGCGCCAGCAGCCAAGGACGGGGTATTTCCTCTGGGGCCAACGTCCTGACTTTC,CASSQGRGISSGANVLTF
.,TRBJ1-2,few,TRBV6-5,TGTGCCAGCACTTCCCGAAGGGGTGGTGGCTACACCTTC,CASTSRRGGGYTF
TRBD2,TRBJ2-1,.,TRBV7-2,TGTGCCAGCAGCTTACGGCGGGAGGGCGATGAGCAGTTCTTC,CASSLRREGDEQFF
.,TRBJ1-4,many,TRBV12-3/TRBV12-4,TGTGCCAGCAGAGCCGTGGAAAAACTGTTTTTT,CASRAVEKLFF
.,TRBJ1-2,.,TRBV20-1,TGCAGTGCTAGAGATATAGGAGGGGGAAACTATGGCTACACCTTC,CSARDIGGGNYGYTF
.,TRBJ1-1,.,TRBV20-1,TGCAGTGGTTTTAAACAGGGAATGAACACTGAAGCTTTCTTT,CSGFKQGMNTEAFF
.,TRBJ2-1,.,TRBV6-2/TRBV6-3,TGTGCCAGCAGACGGCCCCAATCCACCTACAATGAGCAGTTCTTC,CASRRPQSTYNEQFF
.,TRBJ2-3,.,TRBV5-1,TGCGCCAGCAGCTTGGAGGGGCCTACGCAGTATTTT,CASSLEGPTQYF
.,TRBJ1-5,.,TRBV9,TGTGCCAGCAGCGCCGCGTGGGGCAACAATCAGCCCCAGCATTTT,CASSAAWGNNQPQHF
TRBD2,TRBJ2-7,.,TRBV7-2,TGTGCCAGCAGCTCGGAAACCGGACTAGTTAGGGAGTACGAGCAGTACTTC,CASSSETGLVREYEQYF
TRBD2,TRBJ2-5,.,TRBV6-2/TRBV6-3,TGTGCCAGCAGTTACCTGCGGGAGGAGACCCAGTACTTC,CASSYLREETQYF
TRBD2,TRBJ2-1,.,TRBV20-1,TGCAGTGCTTCCGGGACTAGCAGAGCCAATGAGCAGTTCTTC,CSASGTSRANEQFF
TRBD2,TRBJ2-1,.,TRBV5-1,TGCGCCAGCAGCTCGCGGACTCGGGAGGGCAATGAGCAGTTCTTC,CASSSRTREGNEQFF
TRBD2,TRBJ2-2,few,TRBV6-2/TRBV6-3,TGTGCCAGCAGTTGGGCGCCGGTTACTAGCGGTACCGGGGAGCTGTTTTTT,CASSWAPVTSGTGELFF
.,TRBJ1-1,.,TRBV6-5,TGTGCCAGCAGTTACTCGTACAGGGCCACTGAAGCTTTCTTT,CASSYSYRATEAFF
TRBD2,TRBJ2-1,few,TRBV10-1,TGCGCCAGCAGTAAAGCGGGGGGCGCCTACAATGAGCAGTTCTTC,CASSKAGGAYNEQFF
.,TRBJ1-1,few,TRBV10-3,TGTGCCATCAACTCACAGGGCATGAACACTGAAGCTTTCTTT,CAINSQGMNTEAFF
.,TRBJ2-6,many,TRBV5-1,TGTGCCAGCTCACTTACAGGGCCTGGGGCCAACGTCCTGACTTTC,CASSLTGPGANVLTF
.,TRBJ1-5,.,TRBV21-1,TGTGCCTCCCAGCGGCAGGGCGGTAGCAATCAGCCCCAGCATTTT,CASQRQGGSNQPQHF
.,TRBJ2-7,.,TRBV20-1,TGCAGTGCTCAATCCTTTTCCTACGAGCAGTACTTC,CSAQSFSYEQYF
TRBD2,TRBJ2-7,.,TRBV6-1,TGTGCCAGCAGGGACCTAGCGGGGGGGCTCCACGAGCAGTACTTC,CASRDLAGGLHEQYF
.,TRBJ1-1,.,TRBV14,TGTGCCAGCAGCCAAGATTTGACCACTGAAGCTTTCTTT,CASSQDLTTEAFF
TRBD2,TRBJ2-2,.,TRBV6-1,TGTGCCAGCAGACCCTTTCCCCAGCGGGGGGCTGGTAAATTCGGGGAGCTGTTTTTT,CASRPFPQRGAGKFGELFF
.,TRBJ2-7,few,TRBV20-1,TGCAGTGCCATGAGGACGGCTAGCTACGAGCAGTACTTC,CSAMRTASYEQYF
TRBD1,TRBJ1-2,.,TRBV10-3,TGTGCCATCAGAGGAACCGGGACAGGGAAAGGCTACACCTTC,CAIRGTGTGKGYTF
TRBD2,TRBJ2-1,.,TRBV29-1,TGCAGCGTTGGAGGACTAGCAACAGTAACCTACAATGAGCAGTTCTTC,CSVGGLATVTYNEQFF
.,TRBJ2-3,few,TRBV5-1,TGCGCCAGCAGCTTGGCGTCGGCGGGGGATACGCAGTATTTT,CASSLASAGDTQYF
TRBD2,TRBJ2-1,few,TRBV7-9,TGTGCCAGCAGCTATACGGGACTAGCGGGGGCGCATGAGCAGTTCTTC,CASSYTGLAGAHEQFF
.,TRBJ1-1,.,TRBV7-9,TGTGCCAGCAGCTTAAACGGAGAGAGGGTGAACACTGAAGCTTTCTTT,CASSLNGERVNTEAFF
.,TRBJ2-5,few,TRBV29-1,TGCAGCGCCCCCGGGAGTTCCCAAGAGACCCAGTACTTC,CSAPGSSQETQYF